The next 22 T cell receptor beta chains were all read from a single sample in a study of T cell repertoires in cytomegalovirus infection. MiXCR, applied by TCRdb to the reads, yields one record per CDR3 protein. This table holds a few hundred thousand distinct CDR3 sequences, more than 15% found once. Sequences were obtained from CD8+ T cells from PBMCs. The receptors derive from a human donor in good health (CMV status not recorded). Some clones in this sample may be carry-over from other donors' samples.

This clonotype came up many times. The chain links TRBV7-2 to TRBJ1-2; 7 bases agree with TRBD1. The ends lost 5 bases at V and 8 bases at J; junction bases unmatched: 5. This CDR3 is built from 12 residues. Germline loops: CDR1 SGHTA, CDR2 FQGNSA. CDR3 sequence reads: CASSPGTAGYTF. Written as DNA, the CDR3 is TGTGCCAGCAGCCCCGGGACAGCGGGCTACACCTTC.

This rearrangement joins TRBV7-8 to TRBJ1-1; D ambiguous. V was cut by 5 bases and J by 6 bases, with 13 bases left in between. Germline V gene sequence: CDR1 SGHVS, CDR2 FQNEAQ. The CDR3 length is 13 residues. CDR3: CASSRPPGPEAFF. The CDR3 coding sequence is TGTGCCAGCAGCCGCCCCCCGGGCCCTGAAGCTTTCTTT.

This rearrangement joins TRBV10-3 to TRBJ2-5, with TRBD1 as a possible D gene (5 bases). Trimming took 4 bases from V and 2 from J, leaving 11 bases between them. CDR1 is ENHRY, CDR2 SYGVKD, per germline. The CDR3 runs 14 residues. The DNA for the CDR3 is TGTGCCATCAGTGCCCAGCAGGGACAAGAGACCCAGTACTTC. It is translated as CAISAQQGQETQYF.

This clonotype occurred many times. This rearrangement joins TRBV7-9 to TRBJ1-6; unclear D gene. The V end was cut by 5 bases, the J end by 11 bases, with 22 bases between. Germline values: CDR1 SEHNR, CDR2 FQNEAQ (reference sequence). This CDR3 comprises 16 residues. The CDR3 nucleotides are TGTGCCAGCAGCCCGGCATCGAGGCAATCGGAAACACCCCTCCACTTT. Its translation is CASSPASRQSETPLHF.

This clonotype was counted many times. V usage is TRBV7-9 and J usage is TRBJ2-3; D possibly corresponds to TRBD1 (5 bases). Per germline, CDR1 SEHNR and CDR2 FQNEAQ (reference sequence). The CDR3 extends over 16 amino acids. V lost 5 bases and J 2 bases, leaving 17 bases between the germline ends. The CDR3 DNA is TGTGCCAGCAGCGGCGAAGGGGTGGAAATCACAGATACGCAGTATTTT. Translating it yields CASSGEGVEITDTQYF.

Of note for this clonotype: Relative to the germline gene, one junction end is altered; a read error may explain this. The J gene is TRBJ1-5, the V gene TRBV15; 8 bases are shared with TRBD1. Germline V lookup: CDR1 LNHNV, CDR2 YYDKDF (reference sequence). The CDR3 runs 14 residues. The CDR3 DNA reads TGTGCCAACAGCACCGACAGGGGTAGTCAGCCCCAGCATTTT. This sequence encodes CANSTDRGSQPQHF.

The rearrangement uses TRBV6-5 and TRBJ1-2; TRBD1 might be the D (5 bases). V lost 1 base, J lost 2 bases, and 11 bases lay in between. The CDR3 is 15 residues long. Germline CDR1 is MNHEY and CDR2 is SVGAGI. The DNA of the CDR3 is TGTGCCAGCAGTTACTATCGACAGATAAACTATGGCTACACCTTC. Translating gives CASSYYRQINYGYTF.

This clonotype appeared many times. V is TRBV7-6 and J is TRBJ2-7, with 7 bases aligning to TRBD1. The V and J ends lost 5 bases and 2 bases, in that order; junction bases with no gene match: 6. This CDR3 comprises 14 residues. Germline-derived CDR1 and CDR2 are SGHVS and FNYEAQ. The CDR3 region has the DNA TGTGCCAGCAGCGCCCGGGACAGCGCCTACGAGCAGTACTTC. Translating gives CASSARDSAYEQYF.

The chain carries TRBV5-1 and TRBJ1-1; 7 nucleotides match TRBD1. Per germline, CDR1 SGHRS and CDR2 YFSETQ. CDR3 length equals 14 residues. Trimming at V came to 3 bases and at J to 1 base, leaving 3 bases not matched to a gene. CDR3 protein: CASSSGTANTEAFF. The CDR3 region has the DNA TGCGCCAGCAGCTCCGGGACAGCGAACACTGAAGCTTTCTTT.

Ten or more counts support this clonotype. The chain recombines TRBV7-8 with TRBJ1-1; D not certain. The ends were cut back, 2 bases at V and 0 bases at J, with 10 bases in the middle. Germline V gene lookup returns CDR1 SGHVS and CDR2 FQNEAQ. CDR3 size: 15 residues. The CDR3 region has the DNA TGTGCCAGCAGCTTACGAGAGGTCTTGAACACTGAAGCTTTCTTT. It is translated as CASSLREVLNTEAFF.

In nucleotides, the CDR3 is TGTGCCAGCAGCATCCCCCCGGGTGGCTACACCTTC. Translated: CASSIPPGGYTF. The rearrangement joins TRBV7-3 to TRBJ1-2; D is undetermined. Per germline, CDR1 SGHTA and CDR2 FQGTGA. Trimming removed 5 bases at V and 7 bases at J, with 11 bases between. This CDR3 is built from 12 residues.

This clonotype was observed many times. The chain links TRBV7-2 to TRBJ1-1; no firm D call. Looked up from germline, CDR1 is SGHTA and CDR2 is FQGNSA. Deletions cut 3 bases from V and 2 bases from J, with 7 bases between. This CDR3 has 13 amino acids. CDR3 protein: CASSFSGNTEAFF. CDR3 coding DNA: TGTGCCAGCAGCTTTTCGGGAAACACTGAAGCTTTCTTT.

The gene calls are TRBV6-2 or TRBV6-3 and TRBJ2-3; 10 bases match TRBD1. Germline V gives CDR1 MNHEY, CDR2 SVGEGT. The CDR3 extends over 16 amino acids. Trimming cost V 0 bases and J 4 bases; bases outside gene matches: 4. The CDR3 loop is CASSYSGQGGSDTQYF. In nucleotides, the CDR3 is TGTGCCAGCAGTTACTCCGGACAGGGGGGATCAGATACGCAGTATTTT.

This clonotype occurred a few times. The genes are TRBV4-1 and TRBJ2-7, with 7 nucleotides matching TRBD2. Trimming removed 1 base from V and 7 bases from J; junction bases left unmatched: 13. In germline, CDR1 is MGHRA, CDR2 YSYEKL. This CDR3 has 16 amino acids. The CDR3 reads CASSQGLAITLGEQYF. Here the CDR3 DNA reads TGCGCCAGCAGCCAAGGACTAGCTATAACTCTGGGTGAGCAGTACTTC.

The genes are TRBV28 and TRBJ2-2; D not resolved. V lost 6 bases, J lost 6 bases, and 11 bases lay in between. In germline, CDR1 is MDHEN, CDR2 SYDVKM. This CDR3 has 13 amino acids. The DNA for the CDR3 is TGTGCCAGCAGCCCCTCTCAACCCGGGGAGCTGTTTTTT. Translated, it gives CASSPSQPGELFF.

This clonotype was counted many times. J is TRBJ2-1 and V is TRBV20-1; TRBD2 matches at 7 bases. Trimming took 1 base from V and 0 from J; bases not matched to a gene: 9. From germline, CDR1 is DFQATT and CDR2 SNEGSKA (reference sequence). The CDR3 runs 17 residues. The CDR3 nucleotides are TGCAGTGCTAGAGTGGCTAGCGGATTTCGCTCCTACAATGAGCAGTTCTTC. It specifies CSARVASGFRSYNEQFF.

This clonotype was detected many times. The chain joins TRBV7-8 to TRBJ1-6; D call uncertain. This CDR3 comprises 15 residues. V was clipped by 7 bases and J by 4 bases, with 14 bases between them. Germline V gene lookup returns CDR1 SGHVS and CDR2 FQNEAQ. The DNA for the CDR3 is TGTGCCAGCACCCCTTGGCAGGCGTATAATTCACCCCTCCACTTT. Translated: CASTPWQAYNSPLHF.

This clonotype was observed at least ten times. The chain employs TRBV25-1 and TRBJ1-3; 10 nucleotides agree with TRBD1. The CDR3 consists of 18 residues. V lost 2 bases, J lost 2 bases, and 9 bases stayed unmatched. From germline, CDR1 is MGHDK and CDR2 SYGVNS. The CDR3 region is CASSEPGDRGRTGNTIYF. The CDR3 DNA follows: TGTGCCAGCAGTGAACCCGGGGACAGGGGTAGAACTGGAAACACCATATATTTT. Filled out from reference TRBV25-1 and TRBJ1-3, the complete variable domain reads EADIYQTPRYLVIGTGKKITLECSQTMGHDKMYWYQQDPGMELHLIHYSYGVNSTEKGDLSSESTVSRIRTEHFPLTLESARPSHTSQYLCASSEPGDRGRTGNTIYFGEGSWLTVV.

Points on this clonotype: A single base separates this from a much larger clone, so it may be a read error. The V gene is TRBV6-2 or TRBV6-3, the J gene TRBJ1-1, with D possibly matching TRBD1 (6 bases). In germline, CDR1 is MNHEY, CDR2 SVGEGT. V lost 7 bases and J 6 bases, leaving 12 bases between the germline ends. The CDR3 extends over 12 amino acids. DNA for the CDR3: TGTGCCAGCACCCCGGGGGGCGCTGAAGCTTTCTTT. Amino acids: CASTPGGAEAFF.

The chain is built from TRBV28 and TRBJ2-1; TRBD2 matches 10 bases. Germline V gives CDR1 MDHEN, CDR2 SYDVKM. Trimming removed 6 bases from V and 1 base from J; junction bases left unmatched: 6. CDR3 length: 16 amino acids. DNA of the CDR3: TGTGCCAGCAGCCGGTTAGCGGGGGGTTCCTACAATGAGCAGTTCTTC. Translated, it gives CASSRLAGGSYNEQFF.

V gene TRBV20-1 combines with J gene TRBJ2-1; 7 positions match TRBD2. The CDR3 spans 13 residues. The V gene's germline CDR1 is DFQATT and CDR2 SNEGSKA (reference sequence). V was pared by 1 base and J by 9 bases, with 6 bases of the junction left unmatched. The CDR3 nucleotides read TGCAGTGCTAGAGTTGGGGGGGTCTTTGAGCAGTTCTTC. This sequence encodes CSARVGGVFEQFF.

This clonotype was counted at least ten times. The chain links TRBV10-3 to TRBJ1-1; D gene ambiguous. This CDR3 comprises 13 residues. Trimming removed 4 bases at V and 1 base at J, with 7 bases between. From germline, CDR1 is ENHRY and CDR2 SYGVKD. CDR3 loop: CAISVAGNTEAFF. The CDR3 region has the DNA TGTGCCATCAGTGTCGCCGGGAACACTGAAGCTTTCTTT.